These 30 T cell receptor beta chains were all obtained from the same sample, sequenced in a study of cytomegalovirus exposure and HLA in healthy donors (dated by TCRdb to 2017 to 2019). The library relied on the immunoSEQ multiplex PCR assay. The multiplex PCR relied on a mix of 60 forward primers for TCR Vbeta segments and 13 reverse primers for TCR Jbeta segments. Imported from immuneACCESS, the table was reduced by TCRdb to in-frame sequences with V and J called. These copies leave out some clones; in studies compared against another copy, an unresolved V gene accounts for under half, and the cause of the remainder is not known. This sample lists 55,000 to 70,000 clones; around 78% were detected once. Around 7.4% of the sample is held by the ten biggest clonotypes. Sequenced: PBMCs. The receptor source for this set is a man aged 18 to 35 in good health and CMV-seropositive.

The genes are TRBV19 and TRBJ2-4; 10 bases are a match to TRBD2. V was pared by 1 base and J by 0 bases, with 9 bases of the junction left unmatched. Germline V CDR1 and CDR2: LNHDA, SQIVND (reference sequence). CDR3 length: 19 amino acids. DNA of the CDR3: TGTGCCAGTAGTATAGGTCTAGCGGGAGCGGTGAAAGCCAAAAACATTCAGTACTTC. Amino acid sequence: CASSIGLAGAVKAKNIQYF.

V gene TRBV30 combines with J gene TRBJ2-3; 8 bases line up with TRBD2. The V segment lost 4 bases and the J segment 2 bases; nucleotides outside the gene matches: 5. Germline values: CDR1 GTSNPN, CDR2 SVGIG (reference sequence). CDR3 length: 14 residues. CDR3 sequence (DNA): TGTGCCTGGACTTCGGGACTAGACACAGATACGCAGTATTTT. Translation: CAWTSGLDTDTQYF. Full variable domain (remainder filled in from reference TRBV30 and TRBJ2-3): SQTIHQWPATLVQPVGSPLSLECTVEGTSNPNLYWYRQAAGRGLQLLFYSVGIGQISSEVPQNLSASRPQDRQFILSSKKLLLSDSGFYLCAWTSGLDTDTQYFGPGTRLTVL.

The J gene is TRBJ2-7, the V gene TRBV15; the match to TRBD2 covers 7 bases. The CDR3 loop spans 16 amino acids. J was trimmed by 4 bases and V by 1 base; bases with no gene match: 10. CDR1 is LNHNV, CDR2 YYDKDF, per germline (reference sequence). In DNA form, the CDR3 reads TGTGCCACCAGCAGAGGAGGCGGGAGAACGGGATACGAGCAGTACTTC. Translating it yields CATSRGGGRTGYEQYF.

The chain links TRBV29-1 to TRBJ1-2; possibly TRBD1 for D (5 bases). Germline V gene data show CDR1 as SQVTM and CDR2 as ANQGSEA. CDR3 length: 14 residues. V was cut by 7 bases and J by 1 base, with 16 bases left in between. The CDR3 loop is CSALDQQGNYGYTF. The CDR3 nucleotides are TGCAGCGCGTTAGACCAGCAGGGTAACTATGGCTACACCTTC.

The DNA for the CDR3 is TGTGCCAGCAGCTTTTCGGGGAACTATGGCTACACCTTC. It is translated as CASSFSGNYGYTF. The chain carries TRBV13 and TRBJ1-2, with D unresolved. The CDR3 extends over 13 amino acids. CDR1 is PRHDT and CDR2 is FYEKMQ in the germline V gene (reference sequence). Trimming took off 3 bases at V and 2 bases at J, with 7 bases between the two ends.

The chain joins TRBV6-5 to TRBJ2-1, with a possible D match to TRBD1 (5 bases). The CDR3 totals 11 residues. The germline gives CDR1 MNHEY, CDR2 SVGAGI. Trimming stripped 5 bases from V and 11 bases from J, with 10 bases between. The CDR3 bases are TGTGCCAGCAGTCGTTCAGGGAAGCAGTTCTTC. Its translation is CASSRSGKQFF.

The V gene is TRBV6-5, the J gene TRBJ2-5; 9 nucleotides line up with TRBD2. The trim removed 2 bases at V and 5 bases at J, leaving 6 bases unmatched. The CDR3 length is 15 residues. Germline CDR1 is MNHEY and CDR2 is SVGAGI. CDR3 in DNA: TGTGCCAGCAGTTACAATAGCGGGGGTGGGGAGACCCAGTACTTC. As protein: CASSYNSGGGETQYF.

The CDR3 nucleotides are TGCGCCAGCAGCCAGAAAGACTTAATCTCTACCGGGGAGCTGTTTTTT. Residues: CASSQKDLISTGELFF. The chain joins TRBV4-1 to TRBJ2-2; D unclear. The CDR3 extends over 16 amino acids. The germline V and J ends were trimmed by 3 bases and 5 bases, with 16 bases remaining between them. Germline assignment: CDR1 MGHRA and CDR2 YSYEKL.

The V gene is TRBV7-8, the J gene TRBJ1-5; D is possibly TRBD1 (5 bases). V lost 1 base and J lost 9, with 19 bases in between. The germline V gene encodes CDR1 SGHVS and CDR2 FQNEAQ. This CDR3 has 16 residues. CDR3 sequence (DNA): TGTGCCAGCAGCTTAGGATTCGGAGGAGGGGCTCGGCCCCAGCATTTT. This sequence encodes CASSLGFGGGARPQHF.

The rearrangement joins TRBV29-1 to TRBJ1-2; possibly TRBD1 for D (5 bases). Germline lookup yields CDR1 SQVTM and CDR2 ANQGSEA. V was shortened by 5 bases and J by 6 bases, with 16 bases between the two germline ends. The CDR3 sequence is 13 residues long. Here the CDR3 DNA reads TGCAGCGTTTCTGGGGCTAGTGGAGATGGCTACACCTTC. Protein: CSVSGASGDGYTF.

V is TRBV29-1 and J is TRBJ1-2; maybe TRBD1 (6 bases). Germline CDR1 SQVTM, CDR2 ANQGSEA. This CDR3 is 14 amino acids long. V was cut by 2 bases and J by 3 bases, with 13 bases left in between. The CDR3 loop is CSVEQGRVDYGYTF. The CDR3 DNA follows: TGCAGCGTTGAACAGGGGAGGGTAGACTATGGCTACACCTTC.

The rearrangement joins TRBV9 to TRBJ1-2; 8 bases fit TRBD1. With V trimmed by 4 bases and J by 8 bases, 16 bases remained unmatched. The CDR3 length is 16 residues. Per the germline V gene, CDR1 is SGDLS and CDR2 is YYNGEE. This CDR3 reads CASSTGQDPVFGGYTF. The CDR3, as DNA: TGTGCCAGCAGCACGGGACAGGACCCAGTTTTTGGGGGCTACACCTTC.

V usage is TRBV5-6 and J usage is TRBJ2-7; no firm D call. Germline loops: CDR1 SGHDT, CDR2 YYEEEE. The CDR3 runs 11 residues. V was clipped by 7 bases and J by 4 bases, with 9 bases between them. CDR3 amino acids: CASGRGYEQYF. For the CDR3, the DNA is TGTGCCAGCGGTAGAGGATACGAGCAGTACTTC.

The V and J genes are TRBV7-8 and TRBJ2-5; D is perhaps TRBD1 (6 bases). The CDR3 extends over 12 amino acids. The germline V gene encodes CDR1 SGHVS and CDR2 FQNEAQ. Trimming took off 4 bases at V and 7 bases at J, with 10 bases between the two ends. The DNA for the CDR3 is TGTGCCAGCAGCTCGCCCAGGGGGACCCAGTACTTC. Its protein product is CASSSPRGTQYF.

The chain recombines TRBV2 with TRBJ2-2; TRBD2 matches 9 bases. CDR1 and CDR2 (germline): SNHLY, FYNNEI. The CDR3 is 14 amino acids. The J segment lost 6 bases and the V segment lost 7 bases, leaving 6 bases of the junction unmatched. CDR3 sequence reads: CASIGGGASGELFF. DNA for the CDR3: TGTGCCAGCATCGGCGGGGGGGCGTCCGGGGAGCTGTTTTTT.

The rearrangement uses TRBV30 and TRBJ2-3; 11 nucleotides match TRBD2. Trimming cost V 0 bases and J 4 bases; bases outside gene matches: 6. CDR3 size: 16 residues. CDR1 and CDR2 from the germline V gene are GTSNPN and SVGIG (reference sequence). The CDR3 DNA reads as TGTGCCTGGAGTGTACTATTAGCGGGGGGGGCAGATACGCAGTATTTT. This gives the protein CAWSVLLAGGADTQYF.

V and J are TRBV21-1 and TRBJ2-7; the D call in the table, TRBD2, was not verified against the DNA. TRBV21-1 is classified as a pseudogene. CDR3 length: 15 residues. This CDR3 reads CASSNLWRTSYEQYF. The CDR3 DNA reads TGTGCCAGCAGCAACCTCTGGAGGACTTCCTACGAGCAGTACTTC.

J is TRBJ2-2 and V is TRBV6-4, with D tentatively TRBD2 (5 bases). The CDR3 is made up of 14 amino acids. Germline V gene data show CDR1 as MRHNA and CDR2 as SNTAGT. With 3 bases removed from V and 7 bases from J, the gap between germline ends came to 12 bases. This chain's CDR3 is CASSEGSTIGELFF. CDR3 coding DNA: TGTGCCAGCAGTGAAGGGAGCACAATCGGGGAGCTGTTTTTT.

CDR3 coding DNA: TGTGCCAGCACCCCCCTGGGACTCACGAGCCATGAGCAGTTCTTC. It yields the protein CASTPLGLTSHEQFF. The chain is built from TRBV27 and TRBJ2-1; possibly TRBD2 for D (6 bases). This CDR3 is 15 amino acids long. CDR1 and CDR2 (germline): MNHEY, SMNVEV (reference sequence). Trimming removed 7 bases from V and 8 bases from J, with 21 bases in between.

V is TRBV27 and J is TRBJ1-1; TRBD1 matches 7 bases. This CDR3 is 15 amino acids long. Germline V gives CDR1 MNHEY, CDR2 SMNVEV (reference sequence). The trim removed 6 bases at V and 0 bases at J, leaving 7 bases unmatched. The CDR3 DNA reads TGTGCCAGCAGGCCTGACAGGGCCATGAACACTGAAGCTTTCTTT. This gives the protein CASRPDRAMNTEAFF.

This clone was detected ten times or more. The V gene is TRBV6-6, the J gene TRBJ1-5; no clear D gene. The CDR3 is made up of 15 amino acids. In germline, CDR1 is MNHNY, CDR2 SVGAGI (reference sequence). Deletions cut 0 bases from V and 3 bases from J, with 9 bases between. The CDR3 DNA follows: TGTGCCAGCAGTTACTCGAACAACCTCAATCAGCCCCAGCATTTT. This codes for CASSYSNNLNQPQHF.

This sequence joins TRBV14 and TRBJ2-7, with D maybe TRBD2 (5 bases). CDR3 size: 15 residues. From germline, CDR1 is SGHDN and CDR2 FVKESK. V lost 1 base and J lost 0, with 10 bases in between. CDR3 loop: CASSQGRAYSYEQYF. The CDR3 coding sequence is TGTGCCAGCAGCCAAGGGCGGGCGTACTCCTACGAGCAGTACTTC.

The gene calls are TRBV7-8 and TRBJ2-7, with 10 bases that match TRBD2. This CDR3 region has 16 residues. V lost 5 bases to trimming and J lost 2 bases; unmatched junction nucleotides: 9. Germline CDR1 is SGHVS and CDR2 is FQNEAQ. The DNA of the CDR3 is TGTGCCAGCAGCCCCCCCTTAGCGGGGGGAACCTACGAGCAGTACTTC. Translating gives CASSPPLAGGTYEQYF.

The chain joins TRBV11-2 to TRBJ1-6; TRBD1 might be the D (6 bases). Trimming removed 3 bases at V and 11 bases at J, with 14 bases between. CDR1 and CDR2 (germline): SGHAT, FQNNGV. The CDR3 extends over 14 amino acids. The CDR3 loop reads CASSFGTRSTPLHF. CDR3 in DNA: TGTGCCAGCAGCTTCGGGACACGGTCGACACCCCTCCACTTT.

The chain couples TRBV30 to TRBJ1-1; no definite D call. Germline-derived CDR1 and CDR2 are GTSNPN and SVGIG (reference sequence). V was clipped by 3 bases and J by 7 bases, with 12 bases between them. The CDR3 runs to 12 residues. CDR3 in amino acids: CAWSRSGIEAFF. CDR3 DNA sequence: TGTGCCTGGAGCCGTAGCGGGATTGAAGCTTTCTTT.

This chain uses TRBV7-2 with TRBJ2-3, with a tentative D call TRBD2 (5 bases). CDR3 length equals 12 residues. The V gene's germline CDR1 is SGHTA and CDR2 FQGNSA. V lost 4 bases to trimming and J lost 14 bases, with 16 bases between them. The CDR3 DNA reads TGTGCCAGCAGCTCCAGCAACGGGAAATGGTATTTT. It translates to CASSSSNGKWYF.

The V call is TRBV25-1, the J call TRBJ1-2; D is uncertain. This CDR3 spans 13 amino acids. Deletions cut 4 bases from V and 1 base from J, with 7 bases between. Looked up from germline, CDR1 is MGHDK and CDR2 is SYGVNS. The CDR3 DNA reads as TGTGCCAGCAGTGGTCCAGATAACTATGGCTACACCTTC. Translated: CASSGPDNYGYTF.

This clone was seen a single time. The chain is built from TRBV2 and TRBJ1-1; tentative D call: TRBD1 (5 bases). CDR1 and CDR2 from the germline V gene are SNHLY and FYNNEI. The CDR3 runs 11 residues. Trimming left V 7 bases short and J 7 bases short, with 10 bases between. CDR3 bases: TGTGCCAGCATCCGGACACTTGAAGCTTTCTTT. Translation: CASIRTLEAFF.

The chain carries TRBV29-1 and TRBJ2-1; 9 nucleotides align to TRBD2. Per germline, CDR1 SQVTM and CDR2 ANQGSEA. The CDR3 length is 14 residues. The trim removed 7 bases at V and 7 bases at J, leaving 11 bases unmatched. The CDR3 bases are TGCAGCGCCAATTTAATAGCGGGAGTGAATGAGCAGTTCTTC. Residues: CSANLIAGVNEQFF.

The rearrangement uses TRBV30 and TRBJ2-1, with a weak D call TRBD2 (7 bases). V was trimmed by 2 bases and J by 5 bases, leaving 13 bases between them. There are 14 residues in the CDR3. Germline-derived CDR1 and CDR2 are GTSNPN and SVGIG (reference sequence). The CDR3 DNA reads TGTGCCTGGAGTCCCCGGGGGGCAGACAATGAGCAGTTCTTC. Protein: CAWSPRGADNEQFF.